Listed below are T cell receptor beta chains from one sample, sequenced in a study of T cell therapy after organ transplantation. Their antigens are not known. The assay was immunoSEQ multiplex PCR, and TCRdb's table has in-frame clones only and misses some. This table has fewer than 1,500 clones, 70% appearing once. This material consisted of CD8+ T cells from blood, taken before autologous CMV-specific T cell therapy. The receptors were sampled from a human patient who had received a solid organ transplant and had CMV disease. Each CDR3 is given with its conserved first and last residue. A D gene is named only where the DNA matches it firmly. Some rows mark clone size as missing; the rest say once, few, many or name a class of expanded clone.

CDR3 DNA	CDR3 protein	V gene	J gene	clone size	D gene
TGTGCCAGCACCTCGAGGACGGACTCCTACAATGAGCAGTTCTTC	CASTSRTDSYNEQFF	TRBV5-4	TRBJ2-1	large	-
TGTGCCAGCAGCTTGGCCTTGGCAGAGACGTCCTACAATGAGCAGTTCTTC	CASSLALAETSYNEQFF	TRBV5-4	TRBJ2-1	-	-
TGTGCCAGCAGCTTTCCGGGACAGGGCTCTCACGAGCAGTACTTC	CASSFPGQGSHEQYF	TRBV13	TRBJ2-7	hyperexpanded	TRBD1
TGTGCCATCACTACCGACGGAGACTACGAGCAGTACTTC	CAITTDGDYEQYF	TRBV10-3	TRBJ2-7	few	-
TGTGCCAGCTCACGAGTCGTGGGGGGCCCTTACAATGAGCAGTTCTTC	CASSRVVGGPYNEQFF	TRBV18	TRBJ2-1	-	-
TGTGCCACCAGCAGAGTCCCCGTCGGCGGCCCCTACGAGCAGTACTTC	CATSRVPVGGPYEQYF	TRBV15	TRBJ2-7	-	-
TGTGCTAGTGGTTTGTCTAGCTTGGTAGAGACCCAGTACTTC	CASGLSSLVETQYF	TRBV12-5	TRBJ2-5	once	-
TGTGCCTGGAGTGTACAGGGTTACACTGAAGCTTTCTTT	CAWSVQGYTEAFF	TRBV30	TRBJ1-1	-	-
TGTGCCAGCAGCTTGGCTTCAGGGGCCTTCACAGATACGCAGTATTTT	CASSLASGAFTDTQYF	TRBV5-1	TRBJ2-3	-	-
TGTGCCAGCAGCGATGCGGTGGGAGCCAAAAACATTCAGTACTTC	CASSDAVGAKNIQYF	TRBV9	TRBJ2-4	once	-
TGTGCCATCAGTGAGTACCCCTGGGAGGACGAACTGAGGGATCAGCCCCAGCATTTT	CAISEYPWEDELRDQPQHF	TRBV10-3	TRBJ1-5	-	-
TGTGCCAGCAGCTGGGCGGGGGATACGCAGTATTTT	CASSWAGDTQYF	TRBV5-4	TRBJ2-3	-	-
TGTGCCAGCAGCGTATCAGGGAATCCCCTGGCTGAAAAACTGTTTTTT	CASSVSGNPLAEKLFF	TRBV9	TRBJ1-4	-	-
TGCGCCAGCAGCTACAGGGGGTCCGAGCAGTACTTC	CASSYRGSEQYF	TRBV5-1	TRBJ2-7	-	TRBD1
TGCAGCGCCCGGACAGGTGAAAACACTGAAGCTTTCTTT	CSARTGENTEAFF	TRBV29-1	TRBJ1-1	-	TRBD1
TGTGCCAGCAGTTTTGGCAGGGGAGGAGAGTATGGCTACACCTTC	CASSFGRGGEYGYTF	TRBV27	TRBJ1-2	-	-
TGTGCCAGCAGCTTACCTCCCGACAATGAGCAGTTCTTC	CASSLPPDNEQFF	TRBV7-3	TRBJ2-1	-	-
TGTGCCAGCAGCTTATGGTACGATGCTGAAAAACTGTTTTTT	CASSLWYDAEKLFF	TRBV7-9	TRBJ1-4	-	-
TGTGCCAGCAGTTTGGGGCCCCCCAGGGGGAATCAGCCCCAGCATTTT	CASSLGPPRGNQPQHF	TRBV28	TRBJ1-5	-	TRBD1
TGTGCCACCAGCAGTTCGGGACAGGCGTACCAAGAGACCCAGTACTTC	CATSSSGQAYQETQYF	TRBV15	TRBJ2-5	-	TRBD1
TGTGCCAGCAGTGACAGAATTTACGAGCAGTACTTC	CASSDRIYEQYF	TRBV13	TRBJ2-7	-	-
TGTGCCAGCAGCTCCCTTGTAGACCGAAGCACAGATACGCAGTATTTT	CASSSLVDRSTDTQYF	TRBV7-2	TRBJ2-3	once	-
TGTGCCTGGAGTGTACGCGATTCAGGTTCTCGGTATGGCTACACCTTC	CAWSVRDSGSRYGYTF	TRBV30	TRBJ1-2	-	-
TGCGCCAGCAGCGGGGACAATGAGCAGTTCTTC	CASSGDNEQFF	TRBV5-1	TRBJ2-1	large	-
TGTGCCATCAGTGAGTCGAATAGGGACAGGGAGGAAGAGACCCAGTACTTC	CAISESNRDREEETQYF	TRBV10-3	TRBJ2-5	once	TRBD1
TGTGCCAGCTCGACCGGGAGTTCCTACGAGCAGTACTTC	CASSTGSSYEQYF	TRBV18	TRBJ2-7	once	-
TGTGCCAGCAGCGTAGGAGCTGGGGCCAACGTCCTGACTTTC	CASSVGAGANVLTF	TRBV9	TRBJ2-6	-	-
TGTGCCAGCAGCGTAGCGGGTGGAGATTCAGGGAATGAGCAGTTCTTC	CASSVAGGDSGNEQFF	TRBV9	TRBJ2-1	-	-
TGTGCCAGCAGCTGGGGACTAGCGGGAGAGTACGAGCAGTACTTC	CASSWGLAGEYEQYF	TRBV5-4	TRBJ2-7	few	TRBD2
TGTGCCTGGATGACAGCAGATACGCAGTATTTT	CAWMTADTQYF	TRBV30	TRBJ2-3	-	-
TGTGCCAGCAGTTTACAGGGGGGCTATCAGCCCCAGCATTTT	CASSLQGGYQPQHF	TRBV28	TRBJ1-5	few	TRBD1
TGTGCCAGCAGACAGCCAGACTGGAATACGCAGTATTTT	CASRQPDWNTQYF	TRBV2	TRBJ2-3	-	-
TGTGCCAGCAGGGGAGGCGGGAGCGAGACCCAGTACTTC	CASRGGGSETQYF	TRBV11-2	TRBJ2-5	-	TRBD2
TGTGCCAGCAGCAACTCTCTGGGGGTAAATGAAAAACTGTTTTTT	CASSNSLGVNEKLFF	TRBV11-2	TRBJ1-4	few	-
TGTGCCAGCAGTTCAGGGGTAGAAAAGGGATACGAGCAGTACTTC	CASSSGVEKGYEQYF	TRBV6-5	TRBJ2-7	large	-
TGCAGCGTTGAGAACACAAACAGGGAATACTATGGCTACACCTTC	CSVENTNREYYGYTF	TRBV29-1	TRBJ1-2	-	-
TGTGCCAGCAGTGCCCCCATTTTCTACACAGATACGCAGTATTTT	CASSAPIFYTDTQYF	TRBV13	TRBJ2-3	-	-
TGCGCCAGCAGCCACGCCATGAATGCGGGTTCCTATGGCTACACCTTC	CASSHAMNAGSYGYTF	TRBV4-3	TRBJ1-2	-	-
TGCAGCGCCATAACCACAGGGGCATACGAGCAGTACTTC	CSAITTGAYEQYF	TRBV29-1	TRBJ2-7	-	TRBD1
TGCGCCAGCAGCACCAGGGAGAACACTGAAGCTTTCTTT	CASSTRENTEAFF	TRBV5-1	TRBJ1-1	-	-
TGTGCCAGCAGTTTTGGTTTCAATTCACCCCTCCACTTT	CASSFGFNSPLHF	TRBV6-6	TRBJ1-6	-	-